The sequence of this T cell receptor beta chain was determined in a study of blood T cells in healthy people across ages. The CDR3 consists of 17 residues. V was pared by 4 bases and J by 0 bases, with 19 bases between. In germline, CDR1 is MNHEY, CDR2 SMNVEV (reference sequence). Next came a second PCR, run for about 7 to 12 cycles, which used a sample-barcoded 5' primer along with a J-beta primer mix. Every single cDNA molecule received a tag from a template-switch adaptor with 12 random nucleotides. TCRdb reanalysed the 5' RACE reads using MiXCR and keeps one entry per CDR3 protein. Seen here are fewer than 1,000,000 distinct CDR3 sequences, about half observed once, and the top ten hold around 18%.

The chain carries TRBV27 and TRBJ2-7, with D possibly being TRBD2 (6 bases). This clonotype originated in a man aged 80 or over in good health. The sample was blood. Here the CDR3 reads CASSSSPPGLGSYEQYF. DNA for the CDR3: TGTGCCAGCAGTTCTTCCCCGCCGGGACTGGGCTCCTACGAGCAGTACTTC.